This TCR beta chain was sequenced in a study of CD8 T cells in Susac syndrome. Germline V CDR1 and CDR2: SGHVS, FQNEAQ. This CDR3 has 14 amino acids. Trimming at V came to 5 bases and at J to 3 bases, leaving 3 bases not matched to a gene. RNA amounts of about 0.5 to 1 ug underwent reverse transcription with random hexamers. An immunoSEQ multiplex PCR generated amplified TCR beta CDR3 products spanning 54 Vbeta and 13 Jbeta. MiXCR was run by TCRdb on the immunoSEQ multiplex PCR reads, yielding one entry per CDR3 protein. The sample has 150,000 to 200,000 distinct CDR3 sequences, just under 95% seen once. Age- and sex-matched healthy donors served as the control group. CD8+ and CD4+ T cells were negatively isolated; TEMRA cells were FACS-enriched.

The origin of this receptor is a human donor in good health. This chain links TRBV7-8 with TRBJ1-4, with TRBD1 matching 7 bases. Sequencing was performed on CD4+ T cells from PBMCs. The CDR3 bases are TGTGCCAGCAGCCCTACAGGGGCTAATGAAAAACTGTTTTTT. Amino acid sequence: CASSPTGANEKLFF.